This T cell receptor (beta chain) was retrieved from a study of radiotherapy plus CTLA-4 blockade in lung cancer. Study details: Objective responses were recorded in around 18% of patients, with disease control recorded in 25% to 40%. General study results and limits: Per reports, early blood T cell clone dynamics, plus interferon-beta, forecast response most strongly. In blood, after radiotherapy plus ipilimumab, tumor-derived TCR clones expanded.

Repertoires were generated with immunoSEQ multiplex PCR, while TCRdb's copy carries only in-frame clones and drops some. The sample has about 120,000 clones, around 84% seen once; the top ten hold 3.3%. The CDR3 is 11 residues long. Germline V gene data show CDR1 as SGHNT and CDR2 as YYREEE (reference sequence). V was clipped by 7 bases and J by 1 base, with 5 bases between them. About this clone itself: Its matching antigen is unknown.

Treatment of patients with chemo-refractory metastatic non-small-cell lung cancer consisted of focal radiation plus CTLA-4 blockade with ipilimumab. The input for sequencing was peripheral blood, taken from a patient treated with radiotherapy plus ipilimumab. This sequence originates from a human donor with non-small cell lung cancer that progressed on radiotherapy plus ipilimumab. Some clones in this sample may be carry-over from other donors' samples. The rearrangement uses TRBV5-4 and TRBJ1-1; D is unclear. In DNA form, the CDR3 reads TGTGCCAGCCGCCAGAACACTGAAGCTTTCTTT. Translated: CASRQNTEAFF.